Sequencing of this T cell receptor beta chain was carried out in a study of OX40 agonist ivuxolimab in advanced cancers. Study-wide background: Patients were given ivuxolimab, an antibody that agonizes OX40 (CD134).

CDR3 length equals 13 residues. V was clipped by 5 bases and J by 4 bases, with 11 bases between them. Germline V gene lookup returns CDR1 LNHDA and CDR2 SQIVND (reference sequence). The assay was immunoSEQ multiplex PCR, and TCRdb's table has in-frame clones only and misses some. The data contain fewer than 80,000 clones, 70% to 90% of them singletons. This chain uses TRBV19 with TRBJ1-2; a weak D match, TRBD1 (6 bases). The source material was CD4+ or CD8+ T cells sorted from blood, sampled in a trial of the OX40 agonist ivuxolimab. This receptor was obtained from an adult with an advanced solid tumor such as melanoma, head and neck, liver or kidney cancer. This CDR3 is CASSSQGLYGYTF. DNA of the CDR3: TGTGCCAGTAGTTCACAGGGACTCTATGGCTACACCTTC. The entire variable domain, with the rest obtained from reference TRBV19 and TRBJ1-2, is as follows: DGGITQSPKYLFRKEGQNVTLSCEQNLNHDAMYWYRQDPGQGLRLIYYSQIVNDFQKGDIAEGYSVSREKKESFPLTVTSAQKNPTAFYLCASSSQGLYGYTFGSGTRLTVV.